This T cell receptor (beta chain) was sequenced in a study of blood T cell repertoires in COVID-19. J lost 5 bases, V lost 2 bases, and 5 bases had no gene match. CDR3 length: 15 residues. In germline, CDR1 is SGHDT, CDR2 YYEEEE. TCRdb keeps only in-frame clones here, not all; method: immunoSEQ multiplex PCR. Of approximately 91,000 clones listed, 70% to 90% are singletons. This receptor was obtained from a man aged 65 to 79 with acute or convalescent COVID-19. The sequenced sample consisted of peripheral blood. The chain links TRBV5-6 to TRBJ2-5, with 11 bases that match TRBD1. The CDR3 loop reads CASSLWTGGGETQYF. As DNA, the CDR3 is TGTGCCAGCAGCTTATGGACAGGGGGCGGTGAGACCCAGTACTTC.